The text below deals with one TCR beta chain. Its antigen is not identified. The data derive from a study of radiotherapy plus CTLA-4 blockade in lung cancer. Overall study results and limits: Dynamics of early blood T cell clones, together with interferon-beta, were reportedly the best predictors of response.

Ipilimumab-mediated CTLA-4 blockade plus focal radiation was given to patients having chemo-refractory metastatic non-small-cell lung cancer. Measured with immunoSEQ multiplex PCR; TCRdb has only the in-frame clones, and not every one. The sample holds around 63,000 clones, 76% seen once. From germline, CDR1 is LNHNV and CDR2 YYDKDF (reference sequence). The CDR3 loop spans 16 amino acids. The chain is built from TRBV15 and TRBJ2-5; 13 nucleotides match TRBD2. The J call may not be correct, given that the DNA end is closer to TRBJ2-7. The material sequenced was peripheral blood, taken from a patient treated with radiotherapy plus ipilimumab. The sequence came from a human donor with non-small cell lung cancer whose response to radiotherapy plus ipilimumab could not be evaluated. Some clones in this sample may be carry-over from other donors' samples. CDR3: CATSRGPGLAGYEQYF. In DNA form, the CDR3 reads TGTGCCACCAGCAGAGGGCCGGGACTAGCGGGATACGAGCAGTACTTC.